This is a list of T cell receptor beta chains from one sample in a study of blood T cells in healthy people across ages. TCRdb re-analysed the 5' RACE reads in MiXCR, keeping a single row per CDR3 protein. This sample yields 540,000 or so distinct CDR3 sequences, of which less than 60% are seen a single time; approximately 25% belongs to the top ten. The specimen sequenced was blood. The receptors originated from a man of 80 years or more in good health. Both conserved end residues are trimmed from each CDR3.

TRBV20-1	TRBJ1-1	SKRGTGGRNTEAF
TRBV14	TRBJ1-2	ASSQGDPLYGYT
TRBV20-1	TRBJ2-7	SATPALAGTSYEQY
TRBV6-6	TRBJ2-1	ASRGAGVGDEQF
TRBV20-1	-	SATGQEEETQY
TRBV9	TRBJ2-1	ASSVDLQGANNEQF
TRBV14	TRBJ2-7	ASSLAFGEQY
TRBV7-2	TRBJ2-5	ASSFNGGKETQY
TRBV20-1	TRBJ1-2	SARDRGQDDGYT
TRBV7-2	TRBJ1-2	ASSPPRGYT
TRBV7-2	TRBJ2-7	ASSLELLAGYEQY
TRBV5-1	TRBJ2-5	ASSPFSGRPQETQY
TRBV29-1	TRBJ2-7	SVGENYYEQY
TRBV29-1	TRBJ2-3	SGGHPSTDTQY
TRBV7-2	TRBJ1-1	ASSWDRGLTEAF
TRBV4-1	TRBJ2-4	ASSQDFLGAKNIQY
TRBV7-9	TRBJ1-4	ASSLAGRHPNEKLF
TRBV7-2	TRBJ2-7	ASSLASRVYEQY
TRBV7-2	TRBJ2-1	ASSSLGRTSGKRGNEQF
TRBV7-2	TRBJ2-5	ASSGGVAGVRETQY
TRBV20-1	TRBJ2-7	SARDRGLSYEQY
TRBV12-3/TRBV12-4	TRBJ2-2	ASSWTANTGELF
TRBV20-1	TRBJ2-1	SFWGDRGVGEQF
TRBV12-5	TRBJ2-7	ASGPLGTYEQY
TRBV2	TRBJ2-1	ASSGGGLAGDNEQF
TRBV3-1	TRBJ2-1	ASSQDWARNEQF
TRBV12-3/TRBV12-4	TRBJ2-1	ASSFNVGGDSSYNEQF
TRBV9	TRBJ2-1	ASSVHGGGGNEQF
TRBV29-1	TRBJ2-3	SAQGGADTQY
TRBV6-5	TRBJ2-3	ASSYADGTGADTQY
TRBV6-6	TRBJ2-7	ASSTYRFDEQY
TRBV7-9	TRBJ1-2	ASSLAAGGSSYGYT
TRBV20-1	TRBJ2-1	SASSSSGGSLYEQF
TRBV2	-	ASSEEHLYEQY
TRBV20-1	TRBJ2-1	SAGGWRSYNEQF
TRBV7-2	TRBJ1-1	ASSSQGPGEAF
TRBV4-3	TRBJ2-7	ASSQDSRAGNGREQY
TRBV6-6	TRBJ1-2	ASSRGQNDISYGHT
TRBV7-3	TRBJ2-1	ASSSALAGTYNEQF
TRBV5-1	TRBJ2-3	ASRGAGGADTQY
TRBV6-5	TRBJ1-2	ASSRDRGYGYT